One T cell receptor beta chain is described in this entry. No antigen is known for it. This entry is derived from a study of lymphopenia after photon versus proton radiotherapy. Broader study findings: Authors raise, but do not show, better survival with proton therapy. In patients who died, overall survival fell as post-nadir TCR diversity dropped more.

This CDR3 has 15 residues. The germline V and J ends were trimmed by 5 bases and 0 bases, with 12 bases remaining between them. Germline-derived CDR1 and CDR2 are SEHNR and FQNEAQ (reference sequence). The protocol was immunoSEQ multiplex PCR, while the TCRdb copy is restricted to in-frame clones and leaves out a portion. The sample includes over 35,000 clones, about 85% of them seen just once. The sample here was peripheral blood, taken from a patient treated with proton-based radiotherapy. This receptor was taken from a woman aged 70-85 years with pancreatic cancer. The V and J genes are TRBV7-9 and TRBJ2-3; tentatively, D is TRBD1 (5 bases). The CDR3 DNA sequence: TGTGCCAGCAGCCTGGAGACAGCAAGCACAGATACGCAGTATTTT. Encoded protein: CASSLETASTDTQYF.